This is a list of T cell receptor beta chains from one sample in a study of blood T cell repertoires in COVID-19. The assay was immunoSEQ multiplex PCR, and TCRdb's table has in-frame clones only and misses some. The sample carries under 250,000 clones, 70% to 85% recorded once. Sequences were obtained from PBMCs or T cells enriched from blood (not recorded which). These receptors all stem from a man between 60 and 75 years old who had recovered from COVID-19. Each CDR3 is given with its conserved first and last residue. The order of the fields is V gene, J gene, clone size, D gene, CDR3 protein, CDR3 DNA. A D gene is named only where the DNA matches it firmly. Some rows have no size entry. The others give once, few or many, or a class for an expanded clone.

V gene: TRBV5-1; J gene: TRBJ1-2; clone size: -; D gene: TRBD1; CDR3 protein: CASSDTGGRDYGYTF; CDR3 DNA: TGCGCCAGCAGCGATACAGGGGGAAGGGACTATGGCTACACCTTC
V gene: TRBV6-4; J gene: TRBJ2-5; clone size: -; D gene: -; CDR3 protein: CASQSQGGETQYF; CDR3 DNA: TGTGCCAGCCAGAGCCAGGGGGGAGAGACCCAGTACTTC
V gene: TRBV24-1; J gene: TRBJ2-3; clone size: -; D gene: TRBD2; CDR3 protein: CATSDRTPGLAGGQDTQYF; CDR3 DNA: TGTGCCACCAGTGACCGAACCCCGGGACTAGCGGGGGGGCAAGATACGCAGTATTTT
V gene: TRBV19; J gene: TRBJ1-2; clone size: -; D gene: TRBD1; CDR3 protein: CASSPDRGVGYGYTF; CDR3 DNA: TGTGCCAGTAGTCCCGACAGGGGAGTAGGGTATGGCTACACCTTC
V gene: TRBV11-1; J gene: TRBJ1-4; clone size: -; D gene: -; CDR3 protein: CASSLQTGINEKLFF; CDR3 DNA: TGTGCCAGCAGCCTACAGACAGGCATTAATGAAAAACTGTTTTTT
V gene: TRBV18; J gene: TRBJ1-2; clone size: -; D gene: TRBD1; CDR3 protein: CASSPTGPYGYTF; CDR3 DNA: TGTGCCAGCTCACCGACAGGGCCCTATGGCTACACCTTC
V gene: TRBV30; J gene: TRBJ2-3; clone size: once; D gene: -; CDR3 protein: CAWSVFAQTSTDTQYF; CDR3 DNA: TGTGCCTGGAGTGTTTTCGCCCAGACTAGCACAGATACGCAGTATTTT
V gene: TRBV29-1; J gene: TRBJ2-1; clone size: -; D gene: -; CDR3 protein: CSVGGNEQFF; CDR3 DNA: TGCAGCGTGGGAGGTAATGAGCAGTTCTTC
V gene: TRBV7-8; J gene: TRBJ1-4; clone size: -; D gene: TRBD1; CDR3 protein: CASSLARTGGLTNEKLFF; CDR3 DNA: TGTGCCAGCAGCTTAGCGAGAACAGGGGGCTTAACTAATGAAAAACTGTTTTTT
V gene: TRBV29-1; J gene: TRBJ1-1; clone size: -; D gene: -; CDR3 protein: CSARLSGGTEAFF; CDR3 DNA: TGCAGCGCACGACTATCTGGTGGGACTGAAGCTTTCTTT
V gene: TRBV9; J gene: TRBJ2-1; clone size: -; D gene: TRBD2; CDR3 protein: CASSVGTSGGNEQFF; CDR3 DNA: TGTGCCAGCAGCGTTGGGACTAGCGGGGGCAATGAGCAGTTCTTC
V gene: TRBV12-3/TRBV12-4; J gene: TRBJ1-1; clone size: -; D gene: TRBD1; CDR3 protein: CASRGDRVEAFF; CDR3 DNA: TGTGCCAGCAGGGGGGACAGGGTAGAAGCTTTCTTT
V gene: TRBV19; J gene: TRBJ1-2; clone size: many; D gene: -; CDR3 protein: CASSMASYGYTF; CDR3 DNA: TGTGCCAGTAGTATGGCTAGCTATGGCTACACCTTC
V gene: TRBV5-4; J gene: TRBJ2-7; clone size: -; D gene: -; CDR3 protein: CASSFANRQGTDEQYF; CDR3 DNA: TGTGCCAGCAGCTTCGCGAATAGGCAGGGAACGGACGAGCAGTACTTC
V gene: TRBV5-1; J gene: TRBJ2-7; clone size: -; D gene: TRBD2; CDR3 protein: CASNRAGDASYEQYF; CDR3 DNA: TGCGCCAGCAACCGAGCGGGGGACGCCTCTTACGAGCAGTACTTC
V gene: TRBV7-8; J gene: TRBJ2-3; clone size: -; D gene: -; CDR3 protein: CASSLPPEEAQYF; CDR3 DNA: TGTGCCAGCAGCTTACCCCCGGAGGAAGCGCAGTATTTT
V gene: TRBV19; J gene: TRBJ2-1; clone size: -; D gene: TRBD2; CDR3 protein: CASSIGLAVNNEQFF; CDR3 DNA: TGTGCCAGTAGTATTGGACTAGCGGTTAACAATGAGCAGTTCTTC
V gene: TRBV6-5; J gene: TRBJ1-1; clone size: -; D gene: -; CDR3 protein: CASRGRGGGTEAFF; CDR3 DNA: TGTGCCAGCCGGGGGAGGGGGGGAGGAACTGAAGCTTTCTTT
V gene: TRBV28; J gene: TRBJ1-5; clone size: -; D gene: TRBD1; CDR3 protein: CAGGRGNQPQHF; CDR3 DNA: TGTGCAGGGGGCAGGGGCAATCAGCCCCAGCATTTT
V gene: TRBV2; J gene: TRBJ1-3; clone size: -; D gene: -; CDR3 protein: CASSERSSGNTIYF; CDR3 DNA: TGTGCCAGCAGTGAACGCAGCTCTGGAAACACCATATATTTT
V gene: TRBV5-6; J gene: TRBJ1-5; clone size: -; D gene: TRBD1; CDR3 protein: CASSFGTGQQPQHF; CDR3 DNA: TGTGCCAGCAGCTTTGGGACAGGGCAACAGCCCCAGCATTTT
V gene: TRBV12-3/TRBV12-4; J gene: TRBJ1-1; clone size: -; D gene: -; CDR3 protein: CASIKEVGEAFF; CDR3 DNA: TGTGCCAGCATCAAGGAGGTCGGTGAAGCTTTCTTT
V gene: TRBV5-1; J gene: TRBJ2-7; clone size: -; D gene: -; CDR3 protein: CASSLSSGDYEQYF; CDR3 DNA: TGCGCCAGCAGCTTGTCCTCGGGGGACTACGAGCAGTACTTC
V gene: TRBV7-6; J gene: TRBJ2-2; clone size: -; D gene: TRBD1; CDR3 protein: CASSPRTGVTGELFF; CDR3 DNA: TGTGCCAGCAGCCCACGGACAGGGGTCACCGGGGAGCTGTTTTTT
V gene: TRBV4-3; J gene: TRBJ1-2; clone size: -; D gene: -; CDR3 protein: CASSQDRDNYGYTF; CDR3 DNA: TGCGCCAGCAGCCAAGACCGCGATAACTATGGCTACACCTTC
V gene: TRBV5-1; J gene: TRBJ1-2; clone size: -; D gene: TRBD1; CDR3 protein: CASSLVGQGAGYTF; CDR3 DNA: TGCGCCAGCAGCTTGGTCGGACAGGGGGCTGGCTACACCTTC
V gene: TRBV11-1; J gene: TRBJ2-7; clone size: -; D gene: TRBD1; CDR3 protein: CASSLNYRQGTYEQYF; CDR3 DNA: TGTGCCAGCAGCTTAAATTACAGACAGGGGACCTACGAGCAGTACTTC
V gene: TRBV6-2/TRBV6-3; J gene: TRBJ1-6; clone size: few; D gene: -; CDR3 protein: CASSYSQGTYNSPLHF; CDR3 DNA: TGTGCCAGCAGTTACTCGCAGGGCACCTATAATTCACCCCTCCACTTT
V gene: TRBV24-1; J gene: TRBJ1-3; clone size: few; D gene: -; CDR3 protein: CATSDLGVARAGNTIYF; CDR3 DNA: TGTGCCACCAGTGATTTGGGAGTGGCCAGGGCTGGGAACACCATATATTTT
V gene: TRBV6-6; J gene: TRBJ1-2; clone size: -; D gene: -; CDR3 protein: CASSAQGYGYTF; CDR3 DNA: TGTGCCAGCAGCGCTCAGGGTTATGGCTACACCTTC
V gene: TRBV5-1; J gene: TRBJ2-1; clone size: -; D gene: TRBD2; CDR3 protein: CASSSNPRGGSYNEQFF; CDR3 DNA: TGCGCCAGCAGCTCCAACCCCCGGGGGGGGAGCTACAATGAGCAGTTCTTC
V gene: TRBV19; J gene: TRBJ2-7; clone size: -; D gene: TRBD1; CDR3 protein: CASSSGTGGFYEQYF; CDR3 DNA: TGTGCCAGTAGTTCCGGGACAGGGGGCTTCTACGAGCAGTACTTC
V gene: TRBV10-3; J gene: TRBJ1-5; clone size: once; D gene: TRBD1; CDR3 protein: CAITQGGGQPQHF; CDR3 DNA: TGTGCCATCACGCAGGGGGGAGGTCAGCCCCAGCATTTT